This TCR beta chain was identified during a study of human T cells and chemical hapten exposure. At the level of the study: The study enrolled mostly female patients with alopecia areata, totalis or universalis. Small volume differences among pooled libraries mainly caused per-sample TCR yield variation.

Study-wide points: Expanded TCRs formed significantly more large CDR3 similarity clusters than controls.

The CDR3 sequence is 15 residues long. V was pared by 6 bases and J by 5 bases, with 10 bases of the junction left unmatched. Germline V gene sequence: CDR1 LNHDA, CDR2 SQIVND (reference sequence). TCRdb used MiXCR to reprocess the RACE reads, holding one entry per CDR3 protein. The sample includes around 120,000 distinct CDR3 sequences, roughly an eighth of them seen just once. This clonotype was recorded a few times. Its antigen is currently unknown. Described time point: patch test 1, 2 weeks after DPC sensitization. Noted treatment: therapeutic diphenylcyclopropenone sensitization with weekly scalp DPC. Blood sampling preceded each patch test application.

The sequence came from a man between 18 and 35 years old with alopecia areata. Some clones in this sample may be carry-over from other donors' samples. The chain employs TRBV19 and TRBJ2-5, with TRBD1 identical over 9 bases. Sequenced material: whole blood, taken in connection with sensitization to the hapten diphenylcyclopropenone (DPC). CDR3 residues: CASRPRTGEYETQYF. As DNA, the CDR3 is TGTGCCAGTAGGCCCCGGACAGGGGAATACGAGACCCAGTACTTC.